This paragraph covers one T cell receptor beta chain sequence. This clonotype has ten or more counts. Its antigen is unknown. Per-nucleotide qualities are absent, and no much larger clonotype sits a single base away. This sample was taken from a study of T cells in Graves' hyperthyroidism and ophthalmopathy (dated by TCRdb to about 2019). For the study in its entirety: To identify distinguishing TCR V-J signatures, a discovery cohort of around 98 patients was used, comprising 40 to 45 with Graves' ophthalmopathy and approximately 57 with stable Graves' hyperthyroidism. An independent validation cohort of fewer than 20 hyperthyroidism patients and roughly 16 patients who later progressed to ophthalmopathy tested prospective prediction of ophthalmopathy. The approximately 100 discovery patients were divided at random into training and test sets in a 7:3 ratio. In about 6 Graves' hyperthyroidism patients, the study also compared T-cell repertoires from thyroid tissue with T-cell repertoires from blood. Once sampling was done, hyperthyroidism patients were given methimazole at a starting dose of 30 mg daily, whereas ophthalmopathy patients were given high-dose intravenous methylprednisolone. The paper describes TCR Vbeta CDR3 sequencing of 140 or so peripheral blood samples, made up of 40 to 45 ophthalmopathy patients, 70 to 75 hyperthyroidism patients and 17 progressor patients.

General conclusions and limits of the study: Most expanded thyroid clonotypes (frequency above 0.001) were also detected in blood, suggesting blood repertoires may reflect thyroid immune responses. In validation, the model predicted progression to ophthalmopathy with around 71% sensitivity and less than 80% specificity, a median of about 6 months before onset. Sample size was not statistically predetermined, and investigators were not blinded to group allocation. In cross-validation, a model built on a 13 V-J signature told ophthalmopathy apart from stable hyperthyroidism with under 90% sensitivity and approximately 81% specificity, and in testing the same model reached 80%/75%.

The study excluded patients with uncontrolled infections, other autoimmune diseases, pregnancy or lactation. Diagnoses relied on clinical symptoms, serum thyroxine and TRAb, thyroid ultrasound and orbital computed tomography. Trizol reagent was used to extract total RNA, and RNA quality was then checked on an Agilent 2100 Bioanalyzer. Amplification of TCR beta CDR3 regions was carried out from RNA transcripts. The first round of RT-PCR for the TCR CDR3 was performed with the HTBI primer set and the Qiagen OneStep RT-PCR kit. Libraries were constructed in a second round of multiplex PCR, after which size selection and purification were carried out. Libraries were sequenced paired-end with 100 bp reads on an Illumina HiSeq2000. On the authors' methods: SOAPnuke was used to process the raw data, with reads discarded if the reads contained adapters or uncalled bases, had a mean Phred below 15, or lacked an exact constant-primer or identifier match. High-quality paired reads were merged using COPE v1.2.5, and each unique nucleotide sequence was defined as a clonotype. Clonotypes were aligned to IMGT TRBV, TRBD and TRBJ reference segments using MiTCR v1.1. The analysis was restricted to V-J combinations with a frequency above 0.0001, which together covered 99% to 99.2% of the repertoires. A TCS score was defined as the ratio of F50 (clonal expansion) to E x V (chaos), with BLOSUM62-based TCRdist applied between CDR3 peptides within each V-J. Welch's t-statistics and random forest reduced around 520 V-J features to roughly 13, which were used in a naive Bayes classifier (R e1071). The similarity between thyroid and blood repertoires was quantified using the Morisita-Horn index. TCRdb trimmed the raw reads at Q25, called clones with MiXCR and kept productive beta chains. Each entry merges the rows of one CDR3 protein and shows their most common DNA and genes. Clone size and V and J calls follow TCRdb, not the original study. The sample data list a few hundred thousand distinct CDR3 sequences, and 35% to 55% of these were observed just once. The ten largest account for under 20% of the sample.

The sequenced sample was peripheral blood or thyroid tissue (not recorded which). This TCR was sampled from an adult woman with Graves' disease, either hyperthyroidism or ophthalmopathy (not recorded which).

The CDR3 region reads CASSDGLAANYGYTF. Here is the DNA: TGTGCCAGCAGTGATGGTCTGGCAGCTAACTATGGCTACACCTTC. The chain couples TRBV2 to TRBJ1-2; no D gene is confidently identified. The CDR3 covers 15 residues, taking in both the cysteine and the phenylalanine. The retained sequence is limited to the CDR3, 45 bases, with the frame set at the first base. The germline V gene gives CDR1 as SNHLY and CDR2 as FYNNEI. V is shortened by 3 bases, J by 0 bases, and the region joining them spans 11 bases.